This T cell receptor (beta chain) emerged from a study of technical replicates of blood from a handful of donors (dated by TCRdb to about 2017). In regard to this clone: It lacks a known antigen. No quality values exist for individual bases; no much larger clone is one base distant.

The library was made by the immunoSEQ multiplex PCR assay. Entries here come from immuneACCESS through TCRdb and include only in-frame sequences with V and J called. Some clones fail to appear in such tables; in the studies checked, an unresolved V gene covers under half of the shortfall, and the cause of the remainder is unknown. The sample records 75,000 to 100,000 clones, 95% of which are singletons. In total, the top ten clones hold 0.25% to 0.3% of the sample. The specimen was T cells isolated from PBMCs. The source of this sequence is a human donor in good health.

The bases read TGTGCCAGCAGCTCTCACAGGGGGCACTCCTATAATTCACCCCTCCACTTT. Its translation reads: CASSSHRGHSYNSPLHF. The rearrangement combines TRBV5-6 with TRBJ1-6; 9 junctional bases match TRBD1. CDR1 is given as SGHDT and CDR2 as YYEEEE, both from the germline V gene. V has 3 bases trimmed and J has 0 bases trimmed; junction bases matching no gene number 4. From its cysteine to its phenylalanine, the CDR3 spans 17 amino acids. CDR3 DNA is the only sequence kept; it has 51 bases, read in frame from the first base.